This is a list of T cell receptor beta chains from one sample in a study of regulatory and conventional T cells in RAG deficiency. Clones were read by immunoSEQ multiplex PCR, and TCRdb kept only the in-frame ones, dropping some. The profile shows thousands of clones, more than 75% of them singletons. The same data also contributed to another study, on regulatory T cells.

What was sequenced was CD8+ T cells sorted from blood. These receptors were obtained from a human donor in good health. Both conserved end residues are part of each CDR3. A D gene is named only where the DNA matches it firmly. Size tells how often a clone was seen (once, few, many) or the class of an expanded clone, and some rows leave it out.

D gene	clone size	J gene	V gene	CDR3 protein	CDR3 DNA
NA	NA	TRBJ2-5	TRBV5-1	CASSLLSWEWETQYF	TGCGCCAGCAGCTTATTGAGTTGGGAGTGGGAGACCCAGTACTTC
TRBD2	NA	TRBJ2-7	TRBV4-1	CASSQSSGAPSYEQYF	TGCGCCAGCAGCCAAAGCAGCGGGGCTCCTTCCTACGAGCAGTACTTC
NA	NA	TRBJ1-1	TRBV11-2	CASSFGLRTAGKNTEAFF	TGTGCCAGCAGCTTCGGGCTCAGGACAGCCGGAAAGAACACTGAAGCTTTCTTT
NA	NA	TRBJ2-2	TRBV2	CASSPLLGGTGELFF	TGTGCCAGCAGTCCCTTACTAGGAGGCACCGGGGAGCTGTTTTTT
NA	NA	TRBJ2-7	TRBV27	CASSGVFFHEQYF	TGTGCCAGCTCAGGGGTTTTTTTCCACGAGCAGTACTTC
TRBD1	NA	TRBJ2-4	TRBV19	CASSMTGYGIQYF	TGTGCCAGTAGTATGACAGGGTATGGCATTCAGTACTTC
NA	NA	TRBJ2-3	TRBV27	CASSDIASGTDTQYF	TGTGCCAGCAGTGATATAGCTAGCGGCACAGATACGCAGTATTTT
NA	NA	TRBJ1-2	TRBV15	CATSRDRRGNGGYTF	TGTGCCACCAGCAGAGATCGGCGGGGGAATGGTGGCTACACCTTC
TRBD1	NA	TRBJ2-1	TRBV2	CASLQGAMNEQFF	TGTGCCAGCCTCCAGGGGGCCATGAATGAGCAGTTCTTC
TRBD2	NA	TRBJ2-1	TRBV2	CASSAGTSGGFDEQFF	TGTGCCAGCAGTGCCGGGACTAGCGGGGGGTTTGATGAGCAGTTCTTC
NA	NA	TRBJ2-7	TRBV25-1	CASSEGLWGGQNYEQYF	TGTGCCAGCAGTGAAGGGTTGTGGGGGGGCCAAAACTACGAGCAGTACTTC
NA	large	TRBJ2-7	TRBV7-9	CASKDGLSYEQYF	TGTGCCAGCAAGGACGGCCTATCCTACGAGCAGTACTTC
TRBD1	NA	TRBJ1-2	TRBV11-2	CASRTPGTGNGYTF	TGTGCCAGCAGGACTCCCGGGACAGGGAATGGCTACACCTTC
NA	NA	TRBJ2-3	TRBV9	CASSVETSTDTQYF	TGTGCCAGCAGCGTAGAGACTAGCACAGATACGCAGTATTTT
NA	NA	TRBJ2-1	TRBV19	CASSSGLQDNEQFF	TGTGCCAGTAGTTCCGGACTACAGGACAATGAGCAGTTCTTC
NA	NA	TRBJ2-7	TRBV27	CASSWGTSYEQYF	TGTGCCAGCAGTTGGGGCACCTCCTACGAGCAGTACTTC
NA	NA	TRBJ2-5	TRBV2	CASSAATGVMETQYF	TGTGCCAGCAGTGCGGCCACAGGTGTAATGGAGACCCAGTACTTC
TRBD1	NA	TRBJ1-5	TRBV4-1	CASSQAGTGSNQPQHF	TGCGCCAGCAGCCAGGCCGGGACAGGGAGCAATCAGCCCCAGCATTTT
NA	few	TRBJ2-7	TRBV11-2	CASSLITAGDSYEQYF	TGTGCCAGCAGCTTAATTACGGCAGGTGACTCCTACGAGCAGTACTTC
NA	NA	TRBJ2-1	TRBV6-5	CASSTSTVNEQFF	TGTGCCAGCAGCACTTCTACTGTCAATGAGCAGTTCTTC
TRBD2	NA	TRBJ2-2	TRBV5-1	CASSLTGGTGELFF	TGCGCCAGCAGCTTAACGGGAGGGACCGGGGAGCTGTTTTTT
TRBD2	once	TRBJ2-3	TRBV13	CASSHRLAGGGDTQYF	TGTGCCAGCAGCCACAGACTAGCGGGGGGCGGTGATACGCAGTATTTT
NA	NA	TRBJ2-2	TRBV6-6	CASSHSTGRTGELFF	TGTGCCAGCAGTCACTCGACAGGGAGGACCGGGGAGCTGTTTTTT
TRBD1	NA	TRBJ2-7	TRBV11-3	CASNPGQGFYEQYF	TGTGCCAGCAACCCGGGACAGGGGTTCTACGAGCAGTACTTC
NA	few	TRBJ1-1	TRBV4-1	CASSQHRATEAFF	TGCGCCAGCAGCCAACACAGGGCTACTGAAGCTTTCTTT
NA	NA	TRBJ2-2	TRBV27	CASSLLSGELFF	TGTGCCAGCAGTTTGTTGTCCGGGGAGCTGTTTTTT
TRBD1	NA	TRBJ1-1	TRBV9	CASTPTGGSGTEAFF	TGTGCCAGCACCCCGACAGGGGGATCGGGCACTGAAGCTTTCTTT
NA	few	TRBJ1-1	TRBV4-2	CASSQEDGPEAFF	TGTGCCAGCAGCCAAGAAGATGGGCCTGAAGCTTTCTTT
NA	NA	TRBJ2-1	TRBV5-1	CASQPSIIGRSSYNEQFF	TGCGCCAGCCAACCTTCCATCATAGGGCGAAGCTCCTACAATGAGCAGTTCTTC
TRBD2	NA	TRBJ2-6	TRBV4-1	CASSQGSSGSWANVLTF	TGCGCCAGCAGCCAAGGGTCTAGCGGGAGCTGGGCCAACGTCCTGACTTTC
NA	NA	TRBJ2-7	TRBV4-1	CASSLGHPGGQNYEQYF	TGCGCCAGCAGCCTAGGACACCCGGGGGGCCAAAATTACGAGCAGTACTTC
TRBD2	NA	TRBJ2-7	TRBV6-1	CASSGVAGESNEQYF	TGTGCCAGCAGTGGGGTAGCGGGAGAGTCGAACGAGCAGTACTTC
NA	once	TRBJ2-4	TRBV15	CATSRGPLRDSRAKNIQYF	TGTGCCACCAGCAGAGGTCCTCTTCGGGACTCACGAGCCAAAAACATTCAGTACTTC
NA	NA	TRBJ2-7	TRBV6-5	CASSSRLGRSSYEQYF	TGTGCCAGCAGTTCCCGACTGGGTAGGAGCTCCTACGAGCAGTACTTC
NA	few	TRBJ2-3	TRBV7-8	CASSLAVGTSTDTQYF	TGTGCCAGCAGCTTAGCGGTCGGAACTAGCACAGATACGCAGTATTTT
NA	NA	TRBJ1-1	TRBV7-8	CASSPGWTGVAFF	TGTGCCAGCAGCCCGGGATGGACGGGAGTAGCTTTCTTT
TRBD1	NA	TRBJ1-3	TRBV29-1	CSVEDPGQGVDTIYF	TGCAGCGTTGAAGATCCCGGACAGGGGGTTGACACCATATATTTT
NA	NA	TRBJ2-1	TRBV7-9	CASSLDPGQYNEQFF	TGTGCCAGCAGCTTAGACCCAGGCCAGTACAATGAGCAGTTCTTC
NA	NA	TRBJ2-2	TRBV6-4	CATSPGTSTGELFF	TGTGCCACTTCCCCCGGGACGAGCACCGGGGAGCTGTTTTTT
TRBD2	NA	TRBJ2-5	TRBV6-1	CASTPLAGGPETQYF	TGTGCCAGCACCCCACTAGCGGGGGGGCCGGAGACCCAGTACTTC
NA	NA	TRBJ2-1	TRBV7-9	CASSGWETSSYNEQFF	TGTGCCAGCAGCGGGTGGGAAACGAGCTCCTACAATGAGCAGTTCTTC
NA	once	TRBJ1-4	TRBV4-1	CASSQVSAEGEKLFF	TGCGCCAGCAGCCAAGTTTCGGCGGAAGGGGAAAAACTGTTTTTT
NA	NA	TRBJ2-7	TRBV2	CASSEGSPYEQYF	TGTGCCAGCAGTGAGGGCAGTCCCTACGAGCAGTACTTC
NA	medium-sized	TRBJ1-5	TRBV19	CASSIGGVSNQPQHF	TGTGCCAGTAGTATAGGGGGAGTCAGCAATCAGCCCCAGCATTTT
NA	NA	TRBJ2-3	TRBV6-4	CASSDRLEGPDTQYF	TGTGCCAGCAGTGACCGGCTCGAGGGCCCGGATACGCAGTATTTT
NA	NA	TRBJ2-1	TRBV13	CASSLAAEYSNEQFF	TGTGCCAGCAGCTTAGCAGCGGAGTACTCTAATGAGCAGTTCTTC
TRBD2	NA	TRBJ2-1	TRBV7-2	CASSPHPGLAVHEQFF	TGTGCCAGCAGTCCCCACCCGGGACTAGCGGTTCATGAGCAGTTCTTC
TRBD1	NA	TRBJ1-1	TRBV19	CASTQTGFTEAFF	TGTGCCAGTACCCAGACAGGGTTCACTGAAGCTTTCTTT
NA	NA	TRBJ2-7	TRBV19	CASSIGQGSYEQYF	TGTGCCAGTAGTATCGGCCAGGGCTCCTACGAGCAGTACTTC
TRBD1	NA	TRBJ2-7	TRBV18	CASSGTGVEIGNYEQYF	TGTGCCAGCTCCGGGACAGGGGTGGAAATTGGGAACTACGAGCAGTACTTC
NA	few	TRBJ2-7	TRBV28	CASSLYDSYEQYF	TGTGCCAGCAGTTTATACGACTCCTACGAGCAGTACTTC
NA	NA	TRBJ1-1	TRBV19	CASSIGGGYTEAFF	TGTGCCAGTAGTATCGGAGGGGGGTACACTGAAGCTTTCTTT
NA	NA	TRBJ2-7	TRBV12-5	CASGDTLTHRSYEQYF	TGTGCTAGTGGAGACACATTGACGCACCGGTCCTACGAGCAGTACTTC
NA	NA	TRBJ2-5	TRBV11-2	CASSQRALGETQYF	TGTGCCAGCAGCCAAAGGGCCCTCGGGGAGACCCAGTACTTC
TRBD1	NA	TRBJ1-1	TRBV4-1	CASSQGQGVADTEAFF	TGCGCCAGCAGCCAGGGACAGGGGGTCGCGGACACTGAAGCTTTCTTT
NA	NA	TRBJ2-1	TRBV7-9	CASSLAGVRSYNEQFF	TGTGCCAGCAGCTTGGCTGGAGTGCGGAGTTACAATGAGCAGTTCTTC
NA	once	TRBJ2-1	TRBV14	CASSQESAVSPYNEQFF	TGTGCCAGCAGCCAAGAATCGGCCGTAAGCCCCTACAATGAGCAGTTCTTC
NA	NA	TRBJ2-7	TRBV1	CTSSQGDSDRVNEQYF	TGCACCAGCAGCCAAGGAGACTCCGACAGGGTGAACGAGCAGTACTTC
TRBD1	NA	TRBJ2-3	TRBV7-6	CASRPGQGALDTQYF	TGTGCCAGCAGACCCGGACAGGGGGCCTTAGATACGCAGTATTTT